These 3 T cell receptor beta chains originate from one sample sequenced in a study of T cells in Graves' hyperthyroidism and ophthalmopathy. Regions amplified from RNA transcripts were the TCR beta CDR3 regions. Researchers ran a first-round RT-PCR on the TCR CDR3 using the HTBI primer set. TCRdb recomputed calls from the multiplex PCR reads with MiXCR, one row per CDR3 protein. The sample consists of roughly 500,000 distinct CDR3 sequences, around a fifth of them appearing once. Sequences were obtained from blood. The receptors derive from a woman in her 70s with Graves' ophthalmopathy.

The chain has TRBV12-3 or TRBV12-4 and TRBJ1-5; possible D gene TRBD1, 5 bases. CDR3 length equals 14 residues. V was trimmed by 6 bases and J by 6 bases, leaving 15 bases between them. CDR3 in DNA: TGTGCCAGCAGCTCCGGGACCCCCACTCAGCCCCAGCATTTT. It is translated as CASSSGTPTQPQHF.

Regarding this clonotype: Without the conserved terminal phenylalanine or tryptophan, this CDR3 likely stems from a read error. The chain uses TRBV11-2 and TRBJ1-1; a weak D match, TRBD1 (5 bases). V shed 7 bases and J shed 3 bases, with 12 bases lying between them. Germline CDR1 reads SGHAT; CDR2 reads FQNNGV. This CDR3 is built from 13 residues. Here the CDR3 DNA reads TGTGCCAGCAACACCGGGACCCACACTGAAGCTTTCTCT. Protein sequence: CASNTGTHTEAFS.

This clonotype came up many times. This sequence joins TRBV11-2 and TRBJ2-7; D ambiguous. V was trimmed by 5 bases and J by 7 bases, leaving 18 bases between them. Germline V gene data show CDR1 as SGHAT and CDR2 as FQNNGV. CDR3 size: 14 residues. CDR3 nucleotide sequence: TGTGCCAGCAGCCCCCCCGGAGCGTTGGAAGAGCAGTACTTC. Amino acids: CASSPPGALEEQYF.